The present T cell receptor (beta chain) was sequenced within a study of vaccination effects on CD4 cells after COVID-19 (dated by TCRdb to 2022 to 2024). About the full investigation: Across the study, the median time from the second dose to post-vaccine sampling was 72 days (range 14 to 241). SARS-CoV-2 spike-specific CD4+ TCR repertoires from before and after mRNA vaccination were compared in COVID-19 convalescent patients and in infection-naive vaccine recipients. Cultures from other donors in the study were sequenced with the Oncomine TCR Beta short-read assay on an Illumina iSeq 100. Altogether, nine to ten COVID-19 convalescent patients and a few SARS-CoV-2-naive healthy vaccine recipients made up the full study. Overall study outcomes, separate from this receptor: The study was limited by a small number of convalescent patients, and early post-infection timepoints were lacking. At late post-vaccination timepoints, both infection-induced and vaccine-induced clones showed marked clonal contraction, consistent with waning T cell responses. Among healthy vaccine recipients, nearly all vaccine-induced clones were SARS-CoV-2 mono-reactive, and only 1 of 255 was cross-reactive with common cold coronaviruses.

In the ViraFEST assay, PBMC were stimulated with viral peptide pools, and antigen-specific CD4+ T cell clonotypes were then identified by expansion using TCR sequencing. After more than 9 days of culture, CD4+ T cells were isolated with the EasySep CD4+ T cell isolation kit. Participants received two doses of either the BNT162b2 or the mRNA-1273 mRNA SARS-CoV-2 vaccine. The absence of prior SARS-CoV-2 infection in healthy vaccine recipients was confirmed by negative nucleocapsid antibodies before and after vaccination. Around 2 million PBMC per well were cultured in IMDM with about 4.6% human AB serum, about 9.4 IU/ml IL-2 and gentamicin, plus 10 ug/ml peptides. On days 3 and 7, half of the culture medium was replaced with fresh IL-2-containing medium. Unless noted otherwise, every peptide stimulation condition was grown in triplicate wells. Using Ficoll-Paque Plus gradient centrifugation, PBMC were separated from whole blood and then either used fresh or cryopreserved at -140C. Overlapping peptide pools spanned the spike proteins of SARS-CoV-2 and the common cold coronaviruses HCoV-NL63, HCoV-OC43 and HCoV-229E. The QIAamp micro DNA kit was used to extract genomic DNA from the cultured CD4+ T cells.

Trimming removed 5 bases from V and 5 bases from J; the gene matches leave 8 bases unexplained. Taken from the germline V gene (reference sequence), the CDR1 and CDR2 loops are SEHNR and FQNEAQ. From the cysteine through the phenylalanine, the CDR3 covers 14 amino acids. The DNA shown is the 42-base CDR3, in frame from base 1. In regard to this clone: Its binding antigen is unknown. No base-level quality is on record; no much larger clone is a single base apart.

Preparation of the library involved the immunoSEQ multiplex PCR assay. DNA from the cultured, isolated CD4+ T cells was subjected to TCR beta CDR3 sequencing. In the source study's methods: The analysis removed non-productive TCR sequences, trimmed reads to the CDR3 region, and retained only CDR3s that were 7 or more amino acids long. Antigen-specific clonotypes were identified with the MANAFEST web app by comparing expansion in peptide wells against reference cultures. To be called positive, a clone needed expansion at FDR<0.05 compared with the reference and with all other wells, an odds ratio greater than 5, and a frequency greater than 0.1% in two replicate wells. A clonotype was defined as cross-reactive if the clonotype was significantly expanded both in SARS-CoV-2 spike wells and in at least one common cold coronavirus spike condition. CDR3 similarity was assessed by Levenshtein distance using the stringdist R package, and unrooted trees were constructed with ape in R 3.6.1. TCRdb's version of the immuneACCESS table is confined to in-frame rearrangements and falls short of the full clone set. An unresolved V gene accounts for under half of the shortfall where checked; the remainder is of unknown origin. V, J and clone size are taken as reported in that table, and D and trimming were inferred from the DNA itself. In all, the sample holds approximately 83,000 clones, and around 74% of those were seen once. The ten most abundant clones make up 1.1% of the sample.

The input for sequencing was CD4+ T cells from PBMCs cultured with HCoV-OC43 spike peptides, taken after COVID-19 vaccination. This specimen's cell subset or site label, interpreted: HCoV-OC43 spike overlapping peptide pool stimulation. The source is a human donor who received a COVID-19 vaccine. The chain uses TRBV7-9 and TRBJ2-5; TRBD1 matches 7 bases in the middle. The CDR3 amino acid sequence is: CASSIQTGSETQYF. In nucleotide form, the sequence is TGTGCCAGCAGCATCCAGACAGGGTCGGAGACCCAGTACTTC.